These 8 T cell receptor beta chains originate from one sample sequenced in a study of shared clonotypes between healthy human individuals. The repertoire was sequenced with immunoSEQ multiplex PCR; TCRdb's copy has only in-frame clones and lacks some. Of 550,000 to 850,000 clones listed, around two thirds are singletons. Sequenced: memory CD4+ T cells sorted from blood. This sample's subset: CD45RA-negative fraction. These receptors all come from a woman in her thirties in good health.

This rearrangement joins TRBV6-6 to TRBJ1-4; tentative D call: TRBD1 (5 bases). CDR1 is MNHNY, CDR2 SVGAGI, per germline (reference sequence). This CDR3 region has 13 residues. The germline V and J ends were trimmed by 7 bases and 8 bases, with 14 bases remaining between them. The CDR3 DNA follows: TGTGCCAGCACTACTTGGGGCGGGGAAAAACTGTTTTTT. Its protein product is CASTTWGGEKLFF.

The gene calls are TRBV7-7 and TRBJ2-3, with a tentative D call TRBD1 (6 bases). This CDR3 has 13 amino acids. Trimming removed 5 bases from V and 5 bases from J, with 11 bases in between. Germline loops: CDR1 SSHAT, CDR2 FNYEAQ (reference sequence). DNA of the CDR3: TGTGCCAGCAGCCTACCAGGGGTAGATACGCAGTATTTT. This codes for CASSLPGVDTQYF. Combining the CDR3 with reference TRBV7-7 and TRBJ2-3 gives the whole variable domain GAGVSQSPRYKVTKRGQDVTLRCDPISSHATLYWYQQALGQGPEFLTYFNYEAQPDKSGLPSDRFSAERPEGSISTLTIQRTEQRDSAMYRCASSLPGVDTQYFGPGTRLTVL.

The chain links TRBV4-1 to TRBJ2-3; 13 positions agree with TRBD2. The CDR3 is 17 residues long. CDR1 is MGHRA, CDR2 YSYEKL, per germline. Unmatched junction bases numbered 9, after V lost 5 bases and J lost 4 bases. The CDR3 here is CASSSRWTSGSPDTQYF. CDR3 coding DNA: TGCGCCAGCAGCTCCCGCTGGACTAGCGGGAGCCCAGATACGCAGTATTTT.

V gene TRBV28 combines with J gene TRBJ2-7; D may be TRBD1 (6 bases). Per germline, CDR1 MDHEN and CDR2 SYDVKM. V dropped 4 bases and J dropped 6 bases, with 10 bases sitting between them. CDR3 length equals 12 residues. CDR3 nucleotides: TGTGCCAGCAGTTCCCAGGGGTTCGAGCAGTACTTC. It translates to CASSSQGFEQYF.

This clone was counted a few times. The chain has TRBV7-2 and TRBJ2-3, with a weak D call TRBD1 (6 bases). V lost 5 bases, J lost 2 bases, and 11 bases lay in between. The germline CDR1 and CDR2 sequences are SGHTA and FQGNSA. CDR3 length equals 14 residues. CDR3 coding DNA: TGTGCCAGCAGCCAACAGGGCTACACAGATACGCAGTATTTT. This sequence encodes CASSQQGYTDTQYF. The full variable domain, with the rest looked up from reference TRBV7-2 and TRBJ2-3, is GAGVSQSPSNKVTEKGKDVELRCDPISGHTALYWYRQSLGQGLEFLIYFQGNSAPDKSGLPSDRFSAERTGGSVSTLTIQRTQQEDSAVYLCASSQQGYTDTQYFGPGTRLTVL.

The DNA of the CDR3 is TGTGCCATCAGTGAGGGAGGGAATGCAGATACGCAGTATTTT. Translation: CAISEGGNADTQYF. The V call is TRBV10-3, the J call TRBJ2-3; D perhaps matches TRBD2 (6 bases). This CDR3 contains 14 residues. From germline, CDR1 is ENHRY and CDR2 SYGVKD. The V gene lost 2 bases and the J gene lost 4 bases, with 10 bases spanning the gap.

The rearrangement links TRBV10-1 to TRBJ2-1, with D unresolved. Germline V gene sequence: CDR1 WNHNN, CDR2 SYGVQD (reference sequence). The CDR3 covers 10 residues. V was shortened by 7 bases and J by 6 bases, with 4 bases between the two germline ends. This CDR3 reads CASTRNEQFF. The CDR3 coding sequence is TGCGCCAGCACCCGCAATGAGCAGTTCTTC.

This clone has only a few counts. V is TRBV18 and J is TRBJ2-1; no clear D. The CDR3 loop spans 11 amino acids. From germline, CDR1 is KGHSH and CDR2 LQKENI. The V end lost 2 bases, the J end lost 6 bases, and 2 bases lay between the germline ends. This CDR3 is CASSPVNEQFF. The CDR3 nucleotides are TGTGCCAGCTCACCAGTCAATGAGCAGTTCTTC.